The sequence of this TCR beta chain was determined in a study of blood T cell repertoires in COVID-19. Study information: Samples taken during acute and convalescent COVID-19 were collected in the United States, Italy and Spain. PBMCs, B-cell-depleted T cells, or T cells provided the cDNA or gDNA that made up the material.

During active infection, Seattle patients enrolled and were then monitored through disease. How the authors handled the data: Amplifying reference gene primers gave estimates of nucleated cell counts. The protocol was immunoSEQ multiplex PCR, while the TCRdb copy is restricted to in-frame clones and leaves out a portion. That table supplies the V and J calls and clone size; D and trimming were determined from the DNA. The table lists about 160,000 clones, approximately 81% of them singletons. Germline V gene sequence: CDR1 PRHDT, CDR2 FYEKMQ (reference sequence). This CDR3 comprises 16 residues. Deletions cut 4 bases from V and 0 bases from J, with 13 bases between.

Material: peripheral blood. The receptor comes from a woman aged 45 to 65 with COVID-19, enrolled during active disease. The J gene is TRBJ2-1, the V gene TRBV13; the D gene is possibly TRBD2 (6 bases). CDR3 nucleotides: TGTGCCAGCAGCTCGGGGGACCTAAACTCCTACAATGAGCAGTTCTTC. Its protein product is CASSSGDLNSYNEQFF. Complete variable domain (other parts from reference TRBV13 and TRBJ2-1): AAGVIQSPRHLIKEKRETATLKCYPIPRHDTVYWYQQGPGQDPQFLISFYEKMQSDKGSIPDRFSAQQFSDYHSELNMSSLELGDSALYFCASSSGDLNSYNEQFFGPGTRLTVL.